This T cell receptor beta chain comes out of a study of blood T cells in healthy people across ages. The study, taken as a whole, reports: PBMCs were not sorted, which prevented a conclusive comparison of naive versus antigen-experienced cells. There were more naive CD4+ cells and higher diversity in long-lived donors than in aged donors. Observed TCR beta diversity per million T cells went down as age went up. This fall followed a roughly linear course with age.

This CDR3 has 13 residues. The use of a sample-barcoded 5' primer and a J-beta primer mix characterized a second PCR of about 7 to 12 cycles. One entry per CDR3 protein, called by TCRdb with MiXCR from the 5' RACE reads. The sample yields some 1.5 million distinct CDR3 sequences, roughly two fifths seen once. Total RNA extraction produced at least 5.5 micrograms (per sample) for the study. A word on this clonotype: Its specificity is unknown. At one of its ends the junction is not consistent with the germline gene, which may arise from a read error.

The sample was blood. V usage is TRBV12-3 or TRBV12-4 and J usage is TRBJ2-3, with D perhaps given as TRBD1 or TRBD2 (6 bases each). The receptor's source is a woman younger than 35 in good health. The CDR3 DNA follows: TGTGCCAGCATACGGGGGCGCACAGATGCGCAATATTTT. Amino acids: CASIRGRTDAQYF.